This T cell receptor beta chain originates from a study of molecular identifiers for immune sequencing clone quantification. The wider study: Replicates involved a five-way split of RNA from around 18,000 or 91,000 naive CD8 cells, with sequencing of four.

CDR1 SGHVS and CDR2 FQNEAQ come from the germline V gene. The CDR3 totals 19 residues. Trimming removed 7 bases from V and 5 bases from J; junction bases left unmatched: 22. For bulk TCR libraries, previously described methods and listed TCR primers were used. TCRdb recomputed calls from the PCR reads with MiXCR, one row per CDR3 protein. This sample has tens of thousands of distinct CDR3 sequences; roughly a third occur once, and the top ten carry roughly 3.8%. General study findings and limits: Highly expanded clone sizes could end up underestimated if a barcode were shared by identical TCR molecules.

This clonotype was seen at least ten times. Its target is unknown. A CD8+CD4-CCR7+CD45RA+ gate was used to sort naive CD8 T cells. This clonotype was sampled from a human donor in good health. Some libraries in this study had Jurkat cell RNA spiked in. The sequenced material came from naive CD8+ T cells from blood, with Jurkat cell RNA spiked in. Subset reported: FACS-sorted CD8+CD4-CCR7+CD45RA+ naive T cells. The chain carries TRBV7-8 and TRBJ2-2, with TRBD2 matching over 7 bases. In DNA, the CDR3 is TGTGCCAGCAATAATCCCCGGGCTGGGGGGAGGGCCGGAACCGGGGAGCTGTTTTTT. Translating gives CASNNPRAGGRAGTGELFF.